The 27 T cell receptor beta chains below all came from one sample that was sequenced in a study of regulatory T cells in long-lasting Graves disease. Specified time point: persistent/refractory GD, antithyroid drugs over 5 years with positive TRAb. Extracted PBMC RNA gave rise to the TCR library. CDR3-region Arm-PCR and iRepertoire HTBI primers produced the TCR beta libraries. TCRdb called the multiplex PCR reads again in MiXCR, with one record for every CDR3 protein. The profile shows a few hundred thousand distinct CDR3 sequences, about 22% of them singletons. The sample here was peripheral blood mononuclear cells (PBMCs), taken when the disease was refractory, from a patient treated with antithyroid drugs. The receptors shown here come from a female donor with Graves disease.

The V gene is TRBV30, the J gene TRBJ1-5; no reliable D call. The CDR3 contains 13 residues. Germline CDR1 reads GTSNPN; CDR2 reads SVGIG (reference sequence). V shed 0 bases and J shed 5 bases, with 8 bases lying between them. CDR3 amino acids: CAWSVATYQPQHF. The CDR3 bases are TGTGCCTGGAGTGTAGCCACCTATCAGCCCCAGCATTTT.

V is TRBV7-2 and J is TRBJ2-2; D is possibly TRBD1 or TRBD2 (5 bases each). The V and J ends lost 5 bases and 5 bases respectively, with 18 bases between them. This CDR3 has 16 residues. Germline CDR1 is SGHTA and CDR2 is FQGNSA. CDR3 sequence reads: CASSLGGGVSTGELFF. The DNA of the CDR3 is TGTGCCAGCAGCCTCGGTGGGGGTGTGAGTACCGGGGAGCTGTTTTTT.

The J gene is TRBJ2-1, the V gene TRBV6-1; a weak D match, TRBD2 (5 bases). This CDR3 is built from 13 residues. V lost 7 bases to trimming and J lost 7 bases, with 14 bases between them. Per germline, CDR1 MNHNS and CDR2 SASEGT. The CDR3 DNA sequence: TGTGCCAGCATGGACTTGAGTTGGAATGAGCAGTTCTTC. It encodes CASMDLSWNEQFF.

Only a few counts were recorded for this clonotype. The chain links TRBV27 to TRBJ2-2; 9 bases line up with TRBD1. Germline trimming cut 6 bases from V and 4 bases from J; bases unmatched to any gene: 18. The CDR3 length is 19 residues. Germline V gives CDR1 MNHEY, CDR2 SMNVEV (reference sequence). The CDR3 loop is CASSKTGDRGGPGTGELFF. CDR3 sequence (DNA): TGTGCCAGCAGCAAAACCGGCGACAGGGGGGGTCCGGGCACCGGGGAGCTGTTTTTT.

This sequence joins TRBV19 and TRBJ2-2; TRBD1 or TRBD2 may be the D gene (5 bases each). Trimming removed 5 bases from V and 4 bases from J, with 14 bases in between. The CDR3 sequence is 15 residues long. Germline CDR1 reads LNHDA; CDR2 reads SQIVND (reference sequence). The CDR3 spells CASSPRGRGTGELFF. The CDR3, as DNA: TGTGCCAGTAGTCCCCGGGGCCGGGGCACCGGGGAGCTGTTTTTT.

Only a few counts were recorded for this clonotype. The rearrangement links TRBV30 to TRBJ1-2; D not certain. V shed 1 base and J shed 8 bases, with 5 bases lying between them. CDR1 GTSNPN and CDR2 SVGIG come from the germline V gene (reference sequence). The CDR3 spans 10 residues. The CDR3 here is CAWSGGGYTF. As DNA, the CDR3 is TGTGCCTGGAGTGGAGGCGGCTACACCTTC. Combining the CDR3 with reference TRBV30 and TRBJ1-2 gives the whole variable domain SQTIHQWPATLVQPVGSPLSLECTVEGTSNPNLYWYRQAAGRGLQLLFYSVGIGQISSEVPQNLSASRPQDRQFILSSKKLLLSDSGFYLCAWSGGGYTFGSGTRLTVV.

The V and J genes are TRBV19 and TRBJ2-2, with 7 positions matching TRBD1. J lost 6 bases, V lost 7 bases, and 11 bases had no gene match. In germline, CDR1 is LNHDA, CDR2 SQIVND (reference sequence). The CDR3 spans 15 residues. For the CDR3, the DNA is TGTGCCAGTACCACACAGGGGATGGACGCCGGGGAGCTGTTTTTT. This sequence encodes CASTTQGMDAGELFF.

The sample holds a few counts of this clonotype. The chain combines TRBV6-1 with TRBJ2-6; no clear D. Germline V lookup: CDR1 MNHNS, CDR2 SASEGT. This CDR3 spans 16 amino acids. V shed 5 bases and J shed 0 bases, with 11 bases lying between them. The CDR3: CASSSPEISGANVLTF. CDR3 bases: TGTGCCAGCAGTAGCCCAGAAATCTCTGGGGCCAACGTCCTGACTTTC.

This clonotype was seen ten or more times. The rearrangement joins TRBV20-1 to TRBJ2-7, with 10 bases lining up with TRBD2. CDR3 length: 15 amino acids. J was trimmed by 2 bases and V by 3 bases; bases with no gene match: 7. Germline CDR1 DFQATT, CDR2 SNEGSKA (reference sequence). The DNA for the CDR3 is TGCAGTGCTAGCGGGACTAGCGTAAGAGCCTACGAGCAGTACTTC. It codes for CSASGTSVRAYEQYF.

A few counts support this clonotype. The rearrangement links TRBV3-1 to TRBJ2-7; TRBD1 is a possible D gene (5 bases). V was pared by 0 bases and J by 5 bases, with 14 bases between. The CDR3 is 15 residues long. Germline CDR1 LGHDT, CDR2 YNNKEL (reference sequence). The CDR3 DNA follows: TGTGCCAGCAGCCAAGATTCGGCCAGGGAAAACGAGCAGTACTTC. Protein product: CASSQDSARENEQYF.

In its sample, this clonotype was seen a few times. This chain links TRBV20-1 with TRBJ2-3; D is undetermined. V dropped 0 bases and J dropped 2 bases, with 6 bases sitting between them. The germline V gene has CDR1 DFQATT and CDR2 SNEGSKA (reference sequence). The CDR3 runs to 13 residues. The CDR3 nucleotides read TGCAGTGCTAGAGATTGGGACACAGATACGCAGTATTTT. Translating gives CSARDWDTDTQYF.

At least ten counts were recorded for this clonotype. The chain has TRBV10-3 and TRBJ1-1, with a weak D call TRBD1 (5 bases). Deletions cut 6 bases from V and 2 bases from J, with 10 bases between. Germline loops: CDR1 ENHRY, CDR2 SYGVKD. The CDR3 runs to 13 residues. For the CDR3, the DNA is TGTGCCATCAGCCTGACAGATAACACTGAAGCTTTCTTT. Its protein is CAISLTDNTEAFF.

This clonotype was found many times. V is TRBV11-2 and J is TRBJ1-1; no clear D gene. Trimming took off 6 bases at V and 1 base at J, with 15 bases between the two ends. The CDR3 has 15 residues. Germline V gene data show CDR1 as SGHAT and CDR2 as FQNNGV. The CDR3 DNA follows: TGTGCCAGCAGGGATCCACCCGGCGGGAACACTGAAGCTTTCTTT. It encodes CASRDPPGGNTEAFF.

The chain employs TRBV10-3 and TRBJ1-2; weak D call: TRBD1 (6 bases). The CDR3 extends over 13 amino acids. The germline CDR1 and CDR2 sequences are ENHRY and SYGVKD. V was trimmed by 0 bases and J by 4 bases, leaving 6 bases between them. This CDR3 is CAISESGGYGYTF. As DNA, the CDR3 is TGTGCCATCAGTGAGTCAGGGGGCTATGGCTACACCTTC.

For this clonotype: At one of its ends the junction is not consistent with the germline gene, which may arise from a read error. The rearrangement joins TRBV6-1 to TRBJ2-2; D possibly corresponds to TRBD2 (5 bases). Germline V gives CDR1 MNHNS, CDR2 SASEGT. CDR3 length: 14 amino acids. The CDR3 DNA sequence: TGTGCCAGCGCCAAGCGAGAGACCACCGGGGAGCTGCTTTTT. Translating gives CASAKRETTGELLF.

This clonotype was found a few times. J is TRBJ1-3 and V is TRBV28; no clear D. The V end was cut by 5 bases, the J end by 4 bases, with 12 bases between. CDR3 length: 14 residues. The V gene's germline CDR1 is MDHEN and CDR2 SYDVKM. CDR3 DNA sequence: TGTGCCAGCAGTGAGCTGGGGATGGGAAACACCATATATTTT. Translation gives CASSELGMGNTIYF. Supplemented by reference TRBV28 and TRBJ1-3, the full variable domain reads DVKVTQSSRYLVKRTGEKVFLECVQDMDHENMFWYRQDPGLGLRLIYFSYDVKMKEKGDIPEGYSVSREKKERFSLILESASTNQTSMYLCASSELGMGNTIYFGEGSWLTVV.

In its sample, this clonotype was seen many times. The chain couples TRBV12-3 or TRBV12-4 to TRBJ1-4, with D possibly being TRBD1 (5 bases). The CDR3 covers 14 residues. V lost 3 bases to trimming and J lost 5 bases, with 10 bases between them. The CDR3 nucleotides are TGTGCCAGCAGTTTTCCTGGGACGAATGAAAAACTGTTTTTT. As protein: CASSFPGTNEKLFF.

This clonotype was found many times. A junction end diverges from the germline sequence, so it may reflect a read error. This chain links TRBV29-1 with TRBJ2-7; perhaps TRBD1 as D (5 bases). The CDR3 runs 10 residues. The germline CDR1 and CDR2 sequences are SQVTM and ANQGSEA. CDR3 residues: CSVEDQGRDF. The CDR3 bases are TGCAGCGTTGAAGATCAGGGTCGGGACTTC.

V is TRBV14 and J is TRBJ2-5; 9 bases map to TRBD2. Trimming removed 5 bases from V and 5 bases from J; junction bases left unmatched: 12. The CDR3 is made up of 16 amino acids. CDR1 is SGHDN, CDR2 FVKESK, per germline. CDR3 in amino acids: CASSELQGLASETQYF. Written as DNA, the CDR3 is TGTGCCAGCAGCGAATTACAGGGACTAGCAAGTGAGACCCAGTACTTC.

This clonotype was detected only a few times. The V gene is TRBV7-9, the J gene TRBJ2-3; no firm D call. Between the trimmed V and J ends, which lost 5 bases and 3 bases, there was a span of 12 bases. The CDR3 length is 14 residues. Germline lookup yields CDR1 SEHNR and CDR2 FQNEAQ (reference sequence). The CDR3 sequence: CASSPQGLTDTQYF. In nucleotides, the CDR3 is TGTGCCAGCAGCCCCCAAGGGTTGACAGATACGCAGTATTTT.

The CDR3 nucleotides are TGTGCCAGCACCTCGCCCCGACAGACCTTGAATGAGCAGTTCTTC. Protein product: CASTSPRQTLNEQFF. The V gene is TRBV6-1, the J gene TRBJ2-1; perhaps TRBD1 as D (5 bases). V lost 7 bases and J lost 7, with 20 bases in between. CDR1 is MNHNS, CDR2 SASEGT, per germline. The CDR3 sequence is 15 residues long.

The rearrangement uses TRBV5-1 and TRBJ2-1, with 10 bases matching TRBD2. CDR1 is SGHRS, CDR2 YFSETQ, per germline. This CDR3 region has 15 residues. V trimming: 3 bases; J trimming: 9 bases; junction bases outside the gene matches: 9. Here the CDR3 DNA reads TGCGCCAGCAGCTCATTGCCGGGACTAGCGACTGAGCAGTTCTTC. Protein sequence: CASSSLPGLATEQFF.

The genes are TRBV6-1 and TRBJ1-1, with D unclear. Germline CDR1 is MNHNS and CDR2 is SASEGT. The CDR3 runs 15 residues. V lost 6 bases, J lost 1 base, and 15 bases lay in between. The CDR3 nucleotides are TGTGCCAGCAGAGACCCGGGAGATAAGAACACTGAAGCTTTCTTT. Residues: CASRDPGDKNTEAFF.

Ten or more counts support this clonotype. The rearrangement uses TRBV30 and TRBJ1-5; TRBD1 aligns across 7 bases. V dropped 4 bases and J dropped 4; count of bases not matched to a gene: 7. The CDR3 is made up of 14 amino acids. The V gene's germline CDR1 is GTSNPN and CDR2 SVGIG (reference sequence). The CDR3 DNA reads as TGTGCCTGGAACACCGGGGGACAGAATCAGCCCCAGCATTTT. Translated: CAWNTGGQNQPQHF.

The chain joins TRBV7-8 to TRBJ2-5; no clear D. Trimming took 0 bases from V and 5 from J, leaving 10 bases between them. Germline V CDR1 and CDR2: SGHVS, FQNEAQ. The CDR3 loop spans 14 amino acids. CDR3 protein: CASSLAGNRETQYF. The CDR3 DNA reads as TGTGCCAGCAGCTTAGCGGGGAACCGGGAGACCCAGTACTTC.

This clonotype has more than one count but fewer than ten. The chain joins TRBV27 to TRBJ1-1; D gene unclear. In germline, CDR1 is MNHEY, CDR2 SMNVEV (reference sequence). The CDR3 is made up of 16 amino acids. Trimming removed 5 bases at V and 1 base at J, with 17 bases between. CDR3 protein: CASSISPPRENTEAFF. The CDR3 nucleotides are TGTGCCAGCAGTATAAGCCCCCCTAGGGAGAACACTGAAGCTTTCTTT.

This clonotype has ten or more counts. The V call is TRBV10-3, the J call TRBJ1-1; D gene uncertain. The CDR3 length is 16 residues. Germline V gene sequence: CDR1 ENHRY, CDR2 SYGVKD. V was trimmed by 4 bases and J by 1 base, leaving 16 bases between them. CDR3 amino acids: CAISAMETPGNTEAFF. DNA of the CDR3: TGTGCCATCAGTGCCATGGAAACCCCTGGGAACACTGAAGCTTTCTTT.